This passage covers 20 T cell receptor beta chains from one sample sequenced in a study of cytotoxic CD8 clonotypes in ibrutinib-treated CLL. Using immunoSEQ multiplex PCR, the repertoire was profiled, and TCRdb retains in-frame clones only, with some absent. The data show 150,000 to 200,000 clones, about 88% seen once. The sample here was PBMCs, taken at disease progression, from a patient treated with ibrutinib. These receptors were collected from a human donor with chronic lymphocytic leukemia.

This chain joins TRBV14 and TRBJ2-7, with a weak D call TRBD1 (5 bases). Germline CDR1 and CDR2: SGHDN and FVKESK. CDR3 size: 14 residues. The V gene lost 7 bases and the J gene lost 5 bases, with 18 bases spanning the gap. This CDR3 reads CASNSINRFDEQYF. As DNA, the CDR3 is TGTGCCAGCAATTCGATTAACAGGTTCGACGAGCAGTACTTC.

J is TRBJ2-6 and V is TRBV5-6; 7 nucleotides agree with TRBD2. The CDR3 has 19 amino acids. V shed 0 bases and J 0 bases; nucleotides not matched to a gene: 9. The V gene's germline CDR1 is SGHDT and CDR2 YYEEEE. The DNA for the CDR3 is TGTGCCAGCAGCTTGGAAGCGGGAAGTATAATCTCTGGGGCCAACGTCCTGACTTTC. Its translation: CASSLEAGSIISGANVLTF.

J is TRBJ2-7 and V is TRBV6-5; 8 positions match TRBD1. The V segment lost 2 bases and the J segment 2 bases; nucleotides outside the gene matches: 8. Germline CDR1 reads MNHEY; CDR2 reads SVGAGI. The CDR3 runs to 16 residues. CDR3 bases: TGTGCCAGCAGTTACCTTGGGACAGGCGCACCCTACGAGCAGTACTTC. Its translation is CASSYLGTGAPYEQYF.

The V and J genes are TRBV4-1 and TRBJ2-7; 7 bases match TRBD1. The CDR3 totals 14 residues. V shed 2 bases, J shed 2 bases, and the junction held 3 bases outside the gene matches. Germline CDR1 MGHRA, CDR2 YSYEKL. CDR3 in DNA: TGCGCCAGCAGCCAATACAGGGGTCCCTACGAGCAGTACTTC. Amino acid sequence: CASSQYRGPYEQYF.

V gene TRBV27 combines with J gene TRBJ1-1; 11 bases are shared with TRBD1. V gave up 5 bases and J gave up 0 bases; unmatched junction bases: 11. The CDR3 runs 18 residues. CDR1 is MNHEY and CDR2 is SMNVEV in the germline V gene (reference sequence). This CDR3 is CASSTLRTGGWVNTEAFF. DNA of the CDR3: TGTGCCAGCAGTACACTTAGGACAGGGGGCTGGGTGAACACTGAAGCTTTCTTT.

V and J are TRBV5-1 and TRBJ1-1; 7 bases fit TRBD1. This CDR3 contains 15 residues. Per the germline V gene, CDR1 is SGHRS and CDR2 is YFSETQ. J lost 0 bases, V lost 2 bases, and 4 bases had no gene match. The DNA of the CDR3 is TGCGCCAGCAGCTTAACAGGGGTACTGAACACTGAAGCTTTCTTT. Translation: CASSLTGVLNTEAFF. The full variable domain, with the rest looked up from reference TRBV5-1 and TRBJ1-1, is KAGVTQTPRYLIKTRGQQVTLSCSPISGHRSVSWYQQTPGQGLQFLFEYFSETQRNKGNFPGRFSGRQFSNSRSEMNVSTLELGDSALYLCASSLTGVLNTEAFFGQGTRLTVV.

This rearrangement joins TRBV6-5 to TRBJ2-5; TRBD1 is a possible D gene (5 bases). The V end lost 0 bases, the J end lost 5 bases, and 16 bases lay between the germline ends. The CDR3 has 16 residues. Germline V CDR1 and CDR2: MNHEY, SVGAGI. This CDR3 is CASSYSEDNTVETQYF. CDR3 DNA: TGTGCCAGCAGTTACTCTGAGGACAACACAGTCGAGACCCAGTACTTC.

This sequence joins TRBV4-3 and TRBJ1-5; maybe TRBD1 (5 bases). Germline CDR1 reads LGHNA; CDR2 reads YSLEER. The CDR3 contains 15 residues. Trimming shortened V by 0 bases and J by 7 bases, and 13 bases separated the two germline ends. The CDR3 DNA reads TGCGCCAGCAGCCAAGATCACGGGGGGAGACAGCCCCAGCATTTT. Protein product: CASSQDHGGRQPQHF.

This clone was seen a single time. V is TRBV4-1 and J is TRBJ1-5, with D tentatively TRBD1 (6 bases). V gave up 6 bases and J gave up 4 bases, with 16 bases separating them. CDR1 is MGHRA, CDR2 YSYEKL, per germline. The CDR3 totals 15 residues. The CDR3 DNA is TGCGCCAGCAGTTCAAGCGGACAGCAGAATCAGCCCCAGCATTTT. This translates into CASSSSGQQNQPQHF.

V is TRBV7-2 and J is TRBJ2-1, with 8 positions matching TRBD1. Germline lookup yields CDR1 SGHTA and CDR2 FQGNSA. The CDR3 runs to 16 residues. J gave up 1 base and V 1 base, and 3 bases lay outside the gene matches. CDR3 DNA sequence: TGTGCCAGCAGCTTAGACGGGACAGGTTCCTACAATGAGCAGTTCTTC. Protein: CASSLDGTGSYNEQFF.

This rearrangement joins TRBV5-1 to TRBJ2-6, with D uncertain. CDR1 is SGHRS, CDR2 YFSETQ, per germline. The CDR3 is made up of 16 amino acids. V was clipped by 4 bases and J by 2 bases, with 13 bases between them. CDR3 sequence: CASSGWDLPGANVLTF. Here the CDR3 DNA reads TGCGCCAGCAGCGGGTGGGATCTGCCTGGGGCCAACGTCCTGACTTTC.

The chain combines TRBV27 with TRBJ1-5; 10 positions match TRBD1. Losses at the gene ends were 6 bases for V and 2 bases for J; bases not matched to a gene: 10. The CDR3 contains 17 residues. Germline-derived CDR1 and CDR2 are MNHEY and SMNVEV (reference sequence). CDR3 DNA: TGTGCCAGCAGCAAAAACACCGGGACAGGGGGCAATCAGCCCCAGCATTTT. Translation gives CASSKNTGTGGNQPQHF.

Only one count was recorded for this clone. The CDR3 protein is CASGLYQGAYSNQPQHF. The CDR3 nucleotides read TGTGCTAGTGGTTTGTATCAGGGCGCCTATAGCAATCAGCCCCAGCATTTT. The chain recombines TRBV12-5 with TRBJ1-5, with TRBD1 as a possible D gene (5 bases). Germline loops: CDR1 LGHNT, CDR2 FRNRAP. V dropped 2 bases and J dropped 0 bases, with 14 bases sitting between them. This CDR3 has 17 residues.

J is TRBJ2-7 and V is TRBV7-2; 7 bases fit TRBD1. The germline CDR1 and CDR2 sequences are SGHTA and FQGNSA. The CDR3 is 16 residues long. Trimming cost V 5 bases and J 2 bases; bases outside gene matches: 12. CDR3 bases: TGTGCCAGCAGCCTAAGAACCGGGACAGAAACCTACGAGCAGTACTTC. It translates to CASSLRTGTETYEQYF.

V is TRBV6-5 and J is TRBJ2-1; 7 bases match TRBD2. The CDR3 is 12 residues long. Germline trimming cut 0 bases from V and 15 bases from J; bases unmatched to any gene: 5. Per the germline V gene, CDR1 is MNHEY and CDR2 is SVGAGI. The CDR3 nucleotides are TGTGCCAGCAGTTACTCTCGCGGGAGTTTGTTCTTC. This sequence encodes CASSYSRGSLFF.

V usage is TRBV9 and J usage is TRBJ2-3; tentative D call: TRBD2 (6 bases). Trimming removed 4 bases from V and 3 bases from J, with 12 bases in between. Germline V lookup: CDR1 SGDLS, CDR2 YYNGEE. This CDR3 is built from 14 residues. This CDR3 reads CASSSRRGTDTQYF. CDR3 nucleotide sequence: TGTGCCAGCAGCTCCCGGAGGGGTACAGATACGCAGTATTTT.

The rearrangement links TRBV11-3 to TRBJ1-1; unclear D gene. This CDR3 comprises 13 residues. V was clipped by 4 bases and J by 5 bases, with 11 bases between them. The germline V gene encodes CDR1 SGHNT and CDR2 YENEEA. The CDR3 sequence: CASSSLPGTEAFF. The CDR3 region has the DNA TGTGCCAGCAGCTCCCTCCCTGGTACTGAAGCTTTCTTT.

This clone was detected once. The V and J genes are TRBV4-2 and TRBJ1-1; D possibly corresponds to TRBD1 (5 bases). The CDR3 has 14 residues. CDR1 LGHNA and CDR2 YNFKEQ come from the germline V gene. The V and J ends lost 1 base and 1 base respectively, with 7 bases between them. Here the CDR3 reads CASSQARGNTEAFF. CDR3 DNA: TGTGCCAGCAGCCAAGCTAGGGGGAACACTGAAGCTTTCTTT.

This chain connects TRBV7-6 to TRBJ1-1; TRBD1 might be the D (6 bases). Germline lookup yields CDR1 SGHVS and CDR2 FNYEAQ. The CDR3 totals 16 residues. Between the trimmed V and J ends, which lost 1 base and 1 base, there was a span of 13 bases. CDR3 DNA sequence: TGTGCCAGCAGCTTAGGTACAGGGTTGGGGAACACTGAAGCTTTCTTT. Translating gives CASSLGTGLGNTEAFF.

The J gene is TRBJ2-1, the V gene TRBV7-6, with a weak D call TRBD1 (7 bases). CDR1 SGHVS and CDR2 FNYEAQ come from the germline V gene. V dropped 5 bases and J dropped 2 bases, with 19 bases sitting between them. The CDR3 is made up of 17 amino acids. In DNA form, the CDR3 reads TGTGCCAGCAGCGAGTTTCAGGGGGAGGTAACCTACAATGAGCAGTTCTTC. Amino acid sequence: CASSEFQGEVTYNEQFF.